The clone carrying this T cell receptor (beta chain) appeared a single time. The source of the sample is a study of control samples from healthy donors and cancer patients. This table comes from immunoSEQ multiplex PCR, and its TCRdb copy is limited to in-frame clones, with some not included. The sample yields 55,000 to 85,000 clones, about nine tenths seen once. This CDR3 contains 14 residues. Germline lookup yields CDR1 SGHTA and CDR2 FQGTGA. The ends were cut back, 5 bases at V and 7 bases at J, with 12 bases in the middle. The chain carries TRBV7-3 and TRBJ1-6; D may be TRBD1 (6 bases). The TCR comes from a man aged 55 to 70 with lung cancer. The sequencing sample was made of PBMCs. CDR3 loop: CASSPGTINSPLHF. CDR3 in DNA: TGTGCCAGCAGCCCCGGGACAATCAATTCACCCCTCCACTTT.